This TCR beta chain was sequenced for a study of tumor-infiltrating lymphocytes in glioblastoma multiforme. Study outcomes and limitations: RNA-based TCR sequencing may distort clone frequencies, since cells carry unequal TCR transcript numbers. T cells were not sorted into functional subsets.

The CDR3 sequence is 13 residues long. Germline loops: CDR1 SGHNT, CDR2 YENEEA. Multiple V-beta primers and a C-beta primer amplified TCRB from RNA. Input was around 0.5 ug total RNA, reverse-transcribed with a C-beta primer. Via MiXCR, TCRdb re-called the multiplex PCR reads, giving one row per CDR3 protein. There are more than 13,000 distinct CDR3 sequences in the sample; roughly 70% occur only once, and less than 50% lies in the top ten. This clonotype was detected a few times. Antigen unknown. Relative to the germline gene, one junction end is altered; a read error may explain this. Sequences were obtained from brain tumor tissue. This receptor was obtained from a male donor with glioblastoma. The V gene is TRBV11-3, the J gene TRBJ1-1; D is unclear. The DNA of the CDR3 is TGTGCCGGCAGCTTAGACGGATCCACTGAAGCTTTCTTT. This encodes CAGSLDGSTEAFF.